This entry is about one T cell receptor (beta chain). Its antigen is not known. The time point is: blood 2 weeks post-SBRT. Treatment specified: 15 Gy SBRT to primary tumor, nephrectomy 4 weeks later. This renal cell carcinoma was of the clear cell type. Libraries were prepared by immunoSEQ multiplex PCR; TCRdb keeps only in-frame clonotypes and omits some of them. The sample records roughly 150,000 clones, about nine tenths being singletons. The source of the sample is a study of radiation and T cells in renal cell carcinoma. Study-level background: Nephrectomy followed 15 Gy stereotactic body radiation by 4 weeks.

Notes on the study in general: From baseline, blood top tumor clonotypes peaked at 2 weeks post-radiation.

The CDR3 is 12 residues long. With 4 bases removed from V and 5 bases from J, the gap between germline ends came to 11 bases. Germline V gene lookup returns CDR1 SQVTM and CDR2 ANQGSEA. The sequence was collected from a woman aged 50 to 60 with renal cell carcinoma. The input for sequencing was blood, taken from a patient whose treatment included radiotherapy and nephrectomy. The V gene is TRBV29-1, the J gene TRBJ2-5; perhaps TRBD2 as D (7 bases). The CDR3 DNA reads TGCAGCGTTGGGGGGGGGCCGGAGACCCAGTACTTC. Residues: CSVGGGPETQYF.